This T cell receptor (beta chain) was captured by sequencing in a study of Ad26.COV2.S vaccination and SARS-CoV-2 variants. Study-level information: The vaccine Ad26.COV2.S was put into the muscle once, or twice with 56 days between. Study conclusions and caveats: Vaccinated and placebo-treated recipients had similar non-spike TCR breadth.

The treatment was: some 20 received Ad26.COV2.S at low or high dose, single or two shots; several received placebo; per-sample allocation not given. Repertoires come from day 63 after the first vaccine or placebo injection. This table comes from immunoSEQ multiplex PCR, and its TCRdb copy is limited to in-frame clones, with some not included. Of around 450,000 clones listed, about nine tenths are singletons. The CDR3 is made up of 15 amino acids. From germline, CDR1 is MNHEY and CDR2 SVGEGT. Trimming cost V 2 bases and J 0 bases, with 8 bases left between them. On this clone: Antigen specificity is unknown.

This receptor was identified in a person between 18 and 60 years old who received the Ad26.COV2.S COVID-19 vaccine or a placebo. The chain is built from TRBV6-2 or TRBV6-3 and TRBJ1-5, with no clear D. Material: peripheral blood, obtained in a trial of Ad26.COV2.S vaccine versus placebo. The CDR3 loop reads CASSYGRYSNQPQHF. The CDR3 coding sequence is TGTGCCAGCAGTTACGGTCGGTATAGCAATCAGCCCCAGCATTTT.